The 17 T cell receptor beta chains reported below all come from one sample, sequenced in a study of chemoradiotherapy in HPV16-positive cancers. Here immunoSEQ multiplex PCR was the method, and the copy in TCRdb shows in-frame clones only, minus some. The sample records more than 35,000 clones, 76% being singletons. Material: blood, obtained from a patient who underwent chemoradiotherapy. The receptors were gathered from a human donor with HPV-associated anogenital cancer.

The rearrangement uses TRBV27 and TRBJ1-2; 9 bases match TRBD1. V lost 8 bases, J lost 3 bases, and 7 bases stayed unmatched. Germline V gene data show CDR1 as MNHEY and CDR2 as SMNVEV (reference sequence). The length of the CDR3 is 14 residues. The CDR3 region is CASPGQGLDYGYTF. The CDR3 DNA reads TGTGCCAGCCCGGGACAGGGTTTAGACTATGGCTACACCTTC.

This chain connects TRBV6-5 to TRBJ1-3; no definite D call. The V end lost 0 bases, the J end lost 4 bases, and 10 bases lay between the germline ends. The germline CDR1 and CDR2 sequences are MNHEY and SVGAGI. The CDR3 runs to 15 residues. CDR3 sequence reads: CASSYSSGEGNTIYF. The CDR3 region has the DNA TGTGCCAGCAGTTACTCGTCCGGGGAGGGAAACACCATATATTTT.

The chain links TRBV11-2 to TRBJ2-2, with 8 bases fitting TRBD2. J was trimmed by 8 bases and V by 4 bases; bases with no gene match: 15. The CDR3 length is 17 residues. From germline, CDR1 is SGHAT and CDR2 FQNNGV. In DNA, the CDR3 is TGTGCCAGCAGCTCCAGAGCGGGGGCCTCCTCGTTTGGGGAGCTGTTTTTT. Residues: CASSSRAGASSFGELFF.

This sequence joins TRBV5-4 and TRBJ2-7, with TRBD2 matching 8 bases. CDR1 and CDR2 (germline): SGHNT, YYREEE (reference sequence). Trimming at V came to 4 bases and at J to 2 bases, leaving 8 bases not matched to a gene. The CDR3 covers 15 residues. In DNA, the CDR3 is TGTGCCAGCAGCACAGGACTAGCCTCGCCCTACGAGCAGTACTTC. This gives the protein CASSTGLASPYEQYF.

The DNA for the CDR3 is TGTGCCAGCAGTCCCAACCCCGGACAGGATAATTCACCCCTCCACTTT. Protein product: CASSPNPGQDNSPLHF. V is TRBV9 and J is TRBJ1-6; 7 nucleotides agree with TRBD1. Looked up from germline, CDR1 is SGDLS and CDR2 is YYNGEE. The V segment lost 5 bases and the J segment 5 bases; nucleotides outside the gene matches: 10. The length of the CDR3 is 16 residues.

The chain recombines TRBV5-8 with TRBJ1-1; perhaps TRBD1 as D (5 bases). Per the germline V gene, CDR1 is SGHTS and CDR2 is YDEGEE. The CDR3 contains 14 residues. The germline V and J ends were trimmed by 0 bases and 4 bases, with 10 bases remaining between them. CDR3 in DNA: TGTGCCAGCAGCTTGGTGGGGACCGCCACTGAAGCTTTCTTT. Amino acids: CASSLVGTATEAFF. The full variable domain, rest sourced from reference TRBV5-8 and TRBJ1-1, is EAGVTQSPTHLIKTRGQQATLRCSPISGHTSVYWYQQALGLGLQFLLWYDEGEERNRGNFPPRFSGRQFPNYSSELNVNALELEDSALYLCASSLVGTATEAFFGQGTRLTVV.

This clone was seen only once. The chain couples TRBV2 to TRBJ1-5; TRBD1 matches at 7 bases. Germline values: CDR1 SNHLY, CDR2 FYNNEI. With 5 bases clipped from V and 3 bases from J, the junction kept 4 bases outside the gene matches. There are 14 residues in the CDR3. The CDR3 coding sequence is TGTGCCAGCAGTCGGGACAGCTTCAATCAGCCCCAGCATTTT. Its protein is CASSRDSFNQPQHF.

This chain uses TRBV19 with TRBJ1-4; D uncertain. The V gene's germline CDR1 is LNHDA and CDR2 SQIVND (reference sequence). V was cut by 10 bases and J by 0 bases, with 9 bases left in between. This CDR3 comprises 13 residues. The CDR3: CATSTSTNEKLFF. The DNA of the CDR3 is TGTGCCACGAGTACCTCAACTAATGAAAAACTGTTTTTT.

The chain couples TRBV5-6 to TRBJ1-5; no reliable D call. The CDR3 covers 14 residues. CDR1 and CDR2 (germline): SGHDT, YYEEEE. V lost 0 bases and J 4 bases, leaving 8 bases between the germline ends. CDR3: CASSLEAGNQPQHF. For the CDR3, the DNA is TGTGCCAGCAGCTTGGAGGCAGGAAATCAGCCCCAGCATTTT.

V and J are TRBV9 and TRBJ1-1; D possibly corresponds to TRBD1 (5 bases). V was pared by 2 bases and J by 1 base, with 12 bases between. The CDR3 is made up of 15 amino acids. Germline V CDR1 and CDR2: SGDLS, YYNGEE. The CDR3 loop is CASSVTGTGNTEAFF. The CDR3, as DNA: TGTGCCAGCAGCGTGACCGGGACGGGGAACACTGAAGCTTTCTTT. Full variable domain (missing parts from reference TRBV9 and TRBJ1-1): DSGVTQTPKHLITATGQRVTLRCSPRSGDLSVYWYQQSLDQGLQFLIQYYNGEERAKGNILERFSAQQFPDLHSELNLSSLELGDSALYFCASSVTGTGNTEAFFGQGTRLTVV.

This clone turned up a few times. The chain uses TRBV6-5 and TRBJ1-2; D unclear. There are 10 residues in the CDR3. With 8 bases removed from V and 7 bases from J, the gap between germline ends came to 8 bases. Germline V gives CDR1 MNHEY, CDR2 SVGAGI. The CDR3 protein is CASCCPGYTF. CDR3 nucleotides: TGTGCCAGCTGTTGCCCTGGCTACACCTTC.

The chain combines TRBV7-6 with TRBJ1-5; no reliable D call. The germline CDR1 and CDR2 sequences are SGHVS and FNYEAQ. The CDR3 is made up of 13 amino acids. V was pared by 4 bases and J by 3 bases, with 7 bases between. CDR3 in amino acids: CASSSGPNQPQHF. DNA for the CDR3: TGTGCCAGCAGCTCCGGACCCAATCAGCCCCAGCATTTT.

The chain employs TRBV7-9 and TRBJ1-1, with a weak D call TRBD1 (6 bases). Trimming stripped 5 bases from V and 1 base from J, with 14 bases between. This CDR3 is built from 15 residues. Germline V CDR1 and CDR2: SEHNR, FQNEAQ (reference sequence). CDR3 amino acids: CASSPGGQRNTEAFF. The CDR3 coding sequence is TGTGCCAGCAGCCCAGGTGGACAGCGGAACACTGAAGCTTTCTTT.

V is TRBV14 and J is TRBJ2-7; D unresolved. Between the trimmed V and J ends, which lost 1 base and 2 bases, there was a span of 9 bases. There are 14 residues in the CDR3. Germline lookup yields CDR1 SGHDN and CDR2 FVKESK. The DNA for the CDR3 is TGTGCCAGCAGCCAAGCCCCTAACCCCTACGAGCAGTACTTC. Its protein is CASSQAPNPYEQYF.

This clone was found a few times. The chain combines TRBV7-9 with TRBJ1-6; D gene uncertain. This CDR3 contains 12 residues. With 4 bases removed from V and 13 bases from J, the gap between germline ends came to 11 bases. Germline V CDR1 and CDR2: SEHNR, FQNEAQ (reference sequence). CDR3 DNA: TGTGCCAGCAGCTACTGGGGAGAGCCCCTCCACTTT. This codes for CASSYWGEPLHF.

This chain joins TRBV6-1 and TRBJ2-3; D uncertain. This CDR3 has 16 amino acids. From germline, CDR1 is MNHNS and CDR2 SASEGT. Trimming pared 2 bases from V and 2 bases from J, leaving 14 bases between. CDR3 bases: TGTGCCAGCAGTGAACAGCCTCTATCTTTCACAGATACGCAGTATTTT. Translation gives CASSEQPLSFTDTQYF.

The CDR3 sequence: CASTRESGGYTF. The CDR3 DNA is TGTGCCAGTACCAGGGAATCGGGGGGCTACACCTTC. V gene TRBV19 combines with J gene TRBJ1-2; D perhaps matches TRBD1 (5 bases). There are 12 residues in the CDR3. CDR1 and CDR2 (germline): LNHDA, SQIVND (reference sequence). Trimming removed 7 bases at V and 8 bases at J, with 14 bases between.